This T cell receptor (beta chain) was captured by sequencing in a study of blood T cell repertoires in COVID-19. Overall study: Spain, Italy and the United States supplied samples that represented acute and convalescent COVID-19. T cells, B-cell-depleted T cells, or PBMCs provided the cDNA or gDNA that served as material.

As originally analysed: Amplifying reference gene primers gave estimates of nucleated cell counts. Clones were read by immunoSEQ multiplex PCR, and TCRdb kept only the in-frame ones, dropping some. V, J and clone size were drawn from that table, and D and trimming were deduced from the DNA. The data contain roughly 240,000 clones, about 80% of them singletons. Trimming pared 1 base from V and 4 bases from J, leaving 8 bases between. The CDR3 has 15 residues. Germline CDR1 and CDR2: SGHVS and FQNEAQ. Sequenced sample: peripheral blood. The chain is built from TRBV7-8 and TRBJ1-6; the D is unclear. The TCR was taken from a woman of 80 years or more with acute or convalescent COVID-19. The CDR3 loop reads CASSLGGRYNSPLHF. As DNA, the CDR3 is TGTGCCAGCAGCTTAGGTGGGCGTTATAATTCACCCCTCCACTTT.